The 3 T cell receptor beta chains in this list originate from one sample, sequenced in a study of identical twins. TCRdb called the 5' RACE reads again in MiXCR, with one record for every CDR3 protein. There are roughly 690,000 distinct CDR3 sequences in the sample; approximately 22% occur only once, and roughly 4.3% lies in the top ten. Another study also made use of these data, one on T cells expressing NK-cell markers.

Sequenced sample: PBMCs. Receptors were obtained from a woman under 30 in good health.

This clonotype was counted a few times. This chain joins TRBV12-3 or TRBV12-4 and TRBJ2-4; the D call may be TRBD1 or TRBD2 (7 bases each). The CDR3 length is 14 residues. The V and J ends lost 6 bases and 5 bases respectively, with 14 bases between them. The CDR3 nucleotides read TGTGCCAGCAGAGCAGGGGGAGGGGAAAACATTCAGTACTTC. Its translation is CASRAGGGENIQYF.

V usage is TRBV5-5 and J usage is TRBJ2-5, with unresolved D. CDR3 length: 18 residues. The V gene's germline CDR1 is SGHKS and CDR2 YYEKEE (reference sequence). The V end was cut by 1 base, the J end by 3 bases, with 22 bases between. CDR3 amino acids: CASSLFLLVPSTEETQYF. Here the CDR3 DNA reads TGTGCCAGCAGCTTGTTCTTATTGGTCCCTAGTACTGAAGAGACCCAGTACTTC.

This clonotype has only a few counts. CDR3 in amino acids: CASSPAGHEQYF. CDR3 nucleotides: TGTGCCAGCAGCCCCGCCGGGCACGAGCAGTACTTC. The chain recombines TRBV3-1 with TRBJ2-7; D gene uncertain. Between the trimmed V and J ends, which lost 4 bases and 5 bases, there was a span of 9 bases. The CDR3 covers 12 residues. Germline V gives CDR1 LGHDT, CDR2 YNNKEL (reference sequence).